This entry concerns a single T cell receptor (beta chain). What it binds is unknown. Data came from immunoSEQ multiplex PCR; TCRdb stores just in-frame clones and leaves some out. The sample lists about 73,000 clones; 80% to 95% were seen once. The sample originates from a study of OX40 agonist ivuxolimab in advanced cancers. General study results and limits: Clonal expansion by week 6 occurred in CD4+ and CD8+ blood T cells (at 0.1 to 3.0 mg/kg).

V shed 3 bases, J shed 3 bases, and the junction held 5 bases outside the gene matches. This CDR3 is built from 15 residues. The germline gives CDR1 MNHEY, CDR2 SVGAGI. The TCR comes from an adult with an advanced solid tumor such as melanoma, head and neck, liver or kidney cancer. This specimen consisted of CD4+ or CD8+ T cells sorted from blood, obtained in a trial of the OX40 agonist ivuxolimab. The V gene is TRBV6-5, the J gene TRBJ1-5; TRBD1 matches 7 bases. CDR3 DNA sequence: TGTGCCAGCAGTTATACAGGGGACCACAATCAGCCCCAGCATTTT. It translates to CASSYTGDHNQPQHF.